The present T cell receptor beta chain was sequenced within a study of CD8+CD57+ T cells in acquired aplastic anemia. About the study: Recorded DNA amounts for sorted CD4+ and CD8+ cells had an average of 3.2 ug. Healthy donor CD4+ samples were sequenced to a depth that averaged about 11 million reads.

It was genomic DNA that served as the template for profiling TCR beta VDJ and CDR3. Via MiXCR, TCRdb re-called the reads, giving one row per CDR3 protein. The table records approximately 130,000 distinct CDR3 sequences, 41% of them present only once. This TCR derives from a human donor in good health, serving as a control. The sequenced material came from sorted CD4+, CD8+, or CD8+CD57+ T cells (not recorded which) from PBMCs.

CDR3 in DNA: TGTGCCAGACCAACTCGACCACCCGGCGGTGGTGGGGGCAATCAGCCCCAGCATTTT. Protein: CARPTRPPGGGGGNQPQHF. This chain links TRBV27 with TRBJ1-5; D is undetermined. The CDR3 length is 19 residues. Germline assignment: CDR1 MNHEY and CDR2 SMNVEV (reference sequence). The V and J ends lost 9 bases and 2 bases respectively, with 29 bases between them.